This T cell receptor beta chain was recovered during a study of blood T cells in healthy people across ages. The ends were cut back, 3 bases at V and 0 bases at J, with 11 bases in the middle. This CDR3 comprises 15 residues. CDR1 is LGHNA, CDR2 YSLEER, per germline. The study, taken as a whole, reports: From one million sequenced T cells, diversity estimates were lower bounds.

Then a second PCR, running roughly 6 to 12 cycles, was carried out with a sample-barcoded 5' primer and a J-beta primer mix. TCRdb passed the 5' RACE reads through MiXCR, listing each CDR3 protein once. The sample has roughly 500,000 distinct CDR3 sequences, roughly 28% seen once; the top ten hold about 18%. This clonotype was counted between two and nine times. Antigen: not known. Total RNA extraction produced at least 5 micrograms (per sample) for the study. The sequenced material came from blood. The chain employs TRBV4-3 and TRBJ1-2; D call uncertain. This TCR derives from a woman between 70 and 85 years old in good health. CDR3 sequence: CASSQDRISNYGYTF. In DNA form, the CDR3 reads TGCGCCAGCAGCCAGGACCGGATTTCTAACTATGGCTACACCTTC.